Detailed here is one TCR beta chain. J gave up 8 bases and V 2 bases, and 5 bases lay outside the gene matches. The CDR3 has 15 amino acids. Germline loops: CDR1 LGHDT, CDR2 YNNKEL (reference sequence). These data are taken from a study of control samples from healthy donors and cancer patients. The table came from immunoSEQ multiplex PCR; TCRdb's copy has only in-frame clones and leaves some out. The sample carries 200,000 or so clones, 90% to 95% recorded once. V gene TRBV3-1 (or the pseudogene TRBV3-2) combines with J gene TRBJ1-6, with TRBD1 matching over 8 bases. The sequenced sample was blood. The clonotype comes from a man aged 45 to 65 in good health. The chain's CDR3 is CASSQPGTGDSPLHF. Here the CDR3 DNA reads TGTGCCAGCAGCCAACCCGGGACAGGCGATTCACCCCTCCACTTT.